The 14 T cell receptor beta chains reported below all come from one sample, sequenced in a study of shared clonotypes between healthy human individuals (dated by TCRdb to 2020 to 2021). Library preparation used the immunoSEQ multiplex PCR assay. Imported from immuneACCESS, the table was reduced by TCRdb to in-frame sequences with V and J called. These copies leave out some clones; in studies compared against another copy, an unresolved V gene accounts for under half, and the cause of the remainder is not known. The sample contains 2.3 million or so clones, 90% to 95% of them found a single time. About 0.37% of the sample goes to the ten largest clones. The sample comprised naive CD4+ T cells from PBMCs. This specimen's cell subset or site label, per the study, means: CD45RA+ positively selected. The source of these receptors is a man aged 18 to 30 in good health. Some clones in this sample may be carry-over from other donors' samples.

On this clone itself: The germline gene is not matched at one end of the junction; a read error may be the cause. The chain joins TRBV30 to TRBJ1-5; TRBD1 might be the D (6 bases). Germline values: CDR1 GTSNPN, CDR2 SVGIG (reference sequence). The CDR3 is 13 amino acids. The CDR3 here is CAWTENSNQPQHF. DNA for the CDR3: TGTGCTTGGACAGAGAATAGCAATCAGCCCCAGCATTTT.

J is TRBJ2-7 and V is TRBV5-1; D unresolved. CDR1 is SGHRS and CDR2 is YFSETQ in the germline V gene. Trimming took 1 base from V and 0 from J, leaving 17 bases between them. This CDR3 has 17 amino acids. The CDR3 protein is CASSLTPLATGSYEQYF. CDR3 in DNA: TGCGCCAGCAGCTTGACTCCTTTGGCCACGGGCTCCTACGAGCAGTACTTC.

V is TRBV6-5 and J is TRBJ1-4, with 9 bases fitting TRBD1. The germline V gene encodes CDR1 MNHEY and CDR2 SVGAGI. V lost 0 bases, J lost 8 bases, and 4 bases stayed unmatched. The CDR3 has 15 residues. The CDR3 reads CASSYSGTGHEKLFF. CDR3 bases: TGTGCCAGCAGTTACTCTGGGACAGGGCACGAAAAACTGTTTTTT.

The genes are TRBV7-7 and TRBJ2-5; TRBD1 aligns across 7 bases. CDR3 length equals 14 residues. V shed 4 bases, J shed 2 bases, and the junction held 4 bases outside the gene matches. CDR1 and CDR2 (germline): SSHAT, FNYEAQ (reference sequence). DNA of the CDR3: TGTGCCAGCAGCTCCGGCAGGGGGCAAGAGACCCAGTACTTC. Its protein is CASSSGRGQETQYF. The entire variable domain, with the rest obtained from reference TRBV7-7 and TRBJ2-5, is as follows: GAGVSQSPRYKVTKRGQDVTLRCDPISSHATLYWYQQALGQGPEFLTYFNYEAQPDKSGLPSDRFSAERPEGSISTLTIQRTEQRDSAMYRCASSSGRGQETQYFGPGTRLLVL.

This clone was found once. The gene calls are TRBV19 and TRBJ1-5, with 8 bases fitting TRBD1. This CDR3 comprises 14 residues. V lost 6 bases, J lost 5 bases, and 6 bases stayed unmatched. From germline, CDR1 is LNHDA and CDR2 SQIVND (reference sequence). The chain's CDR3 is CASSRQGIDQPQHF. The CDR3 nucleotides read TGTGCCAGTAGCCGACAGGGGATAGATCAGCCCCAGCATTTT.

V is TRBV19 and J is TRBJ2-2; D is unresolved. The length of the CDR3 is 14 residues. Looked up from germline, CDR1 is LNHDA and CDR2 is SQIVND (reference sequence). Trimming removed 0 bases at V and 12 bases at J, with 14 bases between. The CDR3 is CASSIDQPPSKLFF. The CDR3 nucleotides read TGTGCCAGTAGTATAGATCAACCACCATCGAAGCTGTTTTTT.

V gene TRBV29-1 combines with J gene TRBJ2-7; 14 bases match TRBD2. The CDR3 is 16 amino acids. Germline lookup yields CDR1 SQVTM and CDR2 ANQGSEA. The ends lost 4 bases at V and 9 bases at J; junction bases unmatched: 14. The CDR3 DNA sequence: TGCAGCGTTGTGGGACTAGCGGGAGAAACCCTCCACGGGCAGTACTTC. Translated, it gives CSVVGLAGETLHGQYF.

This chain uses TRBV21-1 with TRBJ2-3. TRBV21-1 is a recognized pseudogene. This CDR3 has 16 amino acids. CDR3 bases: TGTGCCAGCACCCCCCTGAGGGGTAGGTTCACAGATACGCAGTATTTT. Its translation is CASTPLRGRFTDTQYF.

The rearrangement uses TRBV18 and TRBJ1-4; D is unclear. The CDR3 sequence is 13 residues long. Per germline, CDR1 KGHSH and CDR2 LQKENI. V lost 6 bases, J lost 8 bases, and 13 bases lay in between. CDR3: CASSWPSGEKLFF. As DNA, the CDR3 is TGTGCCAGCTCCTGGCCCTCGGGAGAAAAACTGTTTTTT.

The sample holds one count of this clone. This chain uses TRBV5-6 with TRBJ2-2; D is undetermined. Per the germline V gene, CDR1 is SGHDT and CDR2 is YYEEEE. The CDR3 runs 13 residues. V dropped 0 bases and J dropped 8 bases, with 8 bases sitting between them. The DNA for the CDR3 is TGTGCCAGCAGCTTGGCTGCAGAAGGGGAGCTGTTTTTT. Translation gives CASSLAAEGELFF.

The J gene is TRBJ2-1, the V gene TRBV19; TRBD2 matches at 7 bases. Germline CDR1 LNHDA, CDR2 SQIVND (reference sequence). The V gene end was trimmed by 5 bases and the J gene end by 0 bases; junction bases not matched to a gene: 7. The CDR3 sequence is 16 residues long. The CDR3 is CASSATGTNSYNEQFF. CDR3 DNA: TGTGCCAGTAGTGCAACCGGGACTAACTCCTACAATGAGCAGTTCTTC.

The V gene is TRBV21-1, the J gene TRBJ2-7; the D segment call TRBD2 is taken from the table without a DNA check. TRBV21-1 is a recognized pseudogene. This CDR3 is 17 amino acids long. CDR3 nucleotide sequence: TGTGCCAGCAGGCGGGTAGCGGGAGTGAGACTCTGCTACGAGCAGTACTTC. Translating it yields CASRRVAGVRLCYEQYF.

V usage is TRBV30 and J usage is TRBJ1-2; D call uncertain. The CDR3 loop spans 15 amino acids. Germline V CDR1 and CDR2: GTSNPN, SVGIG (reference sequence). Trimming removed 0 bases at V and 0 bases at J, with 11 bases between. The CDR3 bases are TGTGCCTGGAGTGTAGTGGCCTACTCTAACTATGGCTACACCTTC. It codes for CAWSVVAYSNYGYTF.

The CDR3 loop reads CASSLFPDEQFF. CDR3 nucleotide sequence: TGTGCCAGCAGCCTCTTCCCCGATGAGCAGTTCTTC. The rearrangement joins TRBV14 to TRBJ2-1; D is unresolved. The CDR3 is 12 residues long. Trimming took off 4 bases at V and 8 bases at J, with 9 bases between the two ends. Germline V gives CDR1 SGHDN, CDR2 FVKESK.